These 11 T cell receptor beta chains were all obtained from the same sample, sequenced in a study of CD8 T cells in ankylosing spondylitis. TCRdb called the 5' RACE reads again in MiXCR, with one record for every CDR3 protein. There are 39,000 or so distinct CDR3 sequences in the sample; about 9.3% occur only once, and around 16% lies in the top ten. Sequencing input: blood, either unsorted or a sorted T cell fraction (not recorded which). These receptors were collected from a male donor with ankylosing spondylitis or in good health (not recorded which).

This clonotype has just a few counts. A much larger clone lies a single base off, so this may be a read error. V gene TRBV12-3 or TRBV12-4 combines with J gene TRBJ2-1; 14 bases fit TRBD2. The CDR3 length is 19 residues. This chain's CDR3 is CTSSGGTSGSLSSYNEQFF. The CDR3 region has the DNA TGTACCAGCAGTGGCGGGACTAGCGGGAGCCTAAGCTCCTACAATGAGCAGTTCTTC.

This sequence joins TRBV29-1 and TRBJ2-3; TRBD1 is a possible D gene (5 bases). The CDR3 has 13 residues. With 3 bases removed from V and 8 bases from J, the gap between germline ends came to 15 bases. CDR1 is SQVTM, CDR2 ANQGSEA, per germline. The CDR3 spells CSVERQGEGTQYF. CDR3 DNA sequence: TGCAGCGTTGAGCGGCAGGGCGAAGGTACGCAGTATTTT.

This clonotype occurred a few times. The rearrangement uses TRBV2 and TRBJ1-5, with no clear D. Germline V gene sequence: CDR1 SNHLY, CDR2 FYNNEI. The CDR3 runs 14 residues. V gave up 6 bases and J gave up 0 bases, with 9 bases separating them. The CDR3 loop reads CASRQEYSNQPQHF. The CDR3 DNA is TGTGCCAGCAGGCAAGAATATAGCAATCAGCCCCAGCATTTT. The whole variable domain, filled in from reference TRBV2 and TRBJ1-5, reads EPEVTQTPSHQVTQMGQEVILRCVPISNHLYFYWYRQILGQKVEFLVSFYNNEISEKSEIFDDQFSVERPDGSNFTLKIRSTKLEDSAMYFCASRQEYSNQPQHFGDGTRLSIL.

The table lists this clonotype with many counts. CDR3 region: CASSLSSGRNQETQYF. CDR3 in DNA: TGTGCCAGCAGCTTATCTAGCGGGAGGAACCAAGAGACCCAGTACTTC. This chain uses TRBV7-9 with TRBJ2-5; 11 bases match TRBD2. The CDR3 runs 16 residues. CDR1 is SEHNR and CDR2 is FQNEAQ in the germline V gene (reference sequence). V trimming: 2 bases; J trimming: 0 bases; junction bases outside the gene matches: 2.

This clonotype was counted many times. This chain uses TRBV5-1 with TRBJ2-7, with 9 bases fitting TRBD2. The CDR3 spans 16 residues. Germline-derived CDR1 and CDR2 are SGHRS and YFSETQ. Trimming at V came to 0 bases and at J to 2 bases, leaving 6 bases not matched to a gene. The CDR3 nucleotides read TGCGCCAGCAGCTTGGTGCCCAGCGGGGGGACCTACGAGCAGTACTTC. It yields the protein CASSLVPSGGTYEQYF. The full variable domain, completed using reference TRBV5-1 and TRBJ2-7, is KAGVTQTPRYLIKTRGQQVTLSCSPISGHRSVSWYQQTPGQGLQFLFEYFSETQRNKGNFPGRFSGRQFSNSRSEMNVSTLELGDSALYLCASSLVPSGGTYEQYFGPGTRLTVT.

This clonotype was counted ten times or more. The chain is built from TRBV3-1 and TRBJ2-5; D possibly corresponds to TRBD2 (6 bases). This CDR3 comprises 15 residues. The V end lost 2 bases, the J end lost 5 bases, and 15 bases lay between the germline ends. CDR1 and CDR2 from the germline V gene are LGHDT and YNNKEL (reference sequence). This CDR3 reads CASSQRGAGMETQYF. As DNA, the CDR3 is TGTGCCAGCAGCCAACGCGGGGCAGGGATGGAGACCCAGTACTTC.

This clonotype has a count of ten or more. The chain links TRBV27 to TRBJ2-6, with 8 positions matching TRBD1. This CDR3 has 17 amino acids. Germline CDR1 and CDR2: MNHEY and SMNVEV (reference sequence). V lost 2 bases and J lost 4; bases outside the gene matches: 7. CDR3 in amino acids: CASSLLQGAAGANVLTF. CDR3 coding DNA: TGTGCCAGCAGTTTACTTCAGGGGGCGGCGGGGGCCAACGTCCTGACTTTC.

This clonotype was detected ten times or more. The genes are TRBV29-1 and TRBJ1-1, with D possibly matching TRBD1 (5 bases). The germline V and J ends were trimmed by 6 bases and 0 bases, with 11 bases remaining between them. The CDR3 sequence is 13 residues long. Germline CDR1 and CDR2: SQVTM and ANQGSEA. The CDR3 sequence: CSVMQGLNTEAFF. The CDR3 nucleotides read TGCAGCGTGATGCAGGGCCTGAACACTGAAGCTTTCTTT.

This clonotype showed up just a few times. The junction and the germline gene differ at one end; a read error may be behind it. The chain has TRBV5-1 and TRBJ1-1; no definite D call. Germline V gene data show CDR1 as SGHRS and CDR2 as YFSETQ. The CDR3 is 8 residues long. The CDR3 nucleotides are TGCGCCAGCAACGGAGAGTTTTTC. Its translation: CASNGEFF.

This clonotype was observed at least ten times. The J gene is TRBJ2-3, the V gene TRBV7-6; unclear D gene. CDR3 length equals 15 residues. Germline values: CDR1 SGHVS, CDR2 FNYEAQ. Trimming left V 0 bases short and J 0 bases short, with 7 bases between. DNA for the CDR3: TGTGCCAGCAGCTTAGCTGGTACGAGCACAGATACGCAGTATTTT. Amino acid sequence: CASSLAGTSTDTQYF.

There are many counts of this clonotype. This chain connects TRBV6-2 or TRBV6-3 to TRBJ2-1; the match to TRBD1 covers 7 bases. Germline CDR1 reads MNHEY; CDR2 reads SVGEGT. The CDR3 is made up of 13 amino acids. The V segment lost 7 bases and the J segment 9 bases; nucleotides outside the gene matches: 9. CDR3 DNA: TGTGCCAGCACTGAAACAGGGGTGGGTGAGCAGTTCTTC. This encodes CASTETGVGEQFF.